These T cell receptor beta chains were read from a single sample in a study of cytomegalovirus exposure and HLA in healthy donors. The assay was immunoSEQ multiplex PCR, and TCRdb's table has in-frame clones only and misses some. Of about 180,000 clones listed, 80% to 90% are singletons. Input material: PBMCs. The receptors originated from a woman aged 18-35 years in good health and CMV-seropositive. CDR3s include the opening cysteine and the closing phenylalanine or tryptophan. The order of the fields is V gene, clone size, D gene, J gene, CDR3 DNA, CDR3 protein. The D gene is left open where the match is weak. The size entry is marked missing in some rows and otherwise reads once, few, many or a size class.

TRBV7-8,-,-,TRBJ1-2,TGTGCCAGCAGCTTAGGAGGTATCAGCTACACCTTC,CASSLGGISYTF
TRBV4-1,-,-,TRBJ2-7,TGCGCCAGCAGCCCCCCAGACAGGAAGCACGAGCAGTACTTC,CASSPPDRKHEQYF
TRBV19,-,TRBD1,TRBJ2-2,TGTGCCAGTAGAAGGACAGGCGGCACCGGGGAGCTGTTTTTT,CASRRTGGTGELFF
TRBV19,-,-,TRBJ2-5,TGTGCCAGCGTCGGGCGGGGCCAGGGAGAGACCCAGTACTTC,CASVGRGQGETQYF
TRBV10-2,-,-,TRBJ2-5,TGCGCCAGTGAGGGCAAAGAAGAGACCCAGTACTTC,CASEGKEETQYF
TRBV6-5,few,-,TRBJ2-1,TGTGCCAGCTCGAGGGCGGGCCTATACAATGAGCAGTTCTTC,CASSRAGLYNEQFF
TRBV19,-,-,TRBJ2-2,TGTGCCAGTAGTTATCCCCGGGAGAACACCGGGGAGCTGTTTTTT,CASSYPRENTGELFF
TRBV7-2,-,-,TRBJ2-7,TGTGCCAGCAGCTTATATGGACAGAACTCCTACGAGCAGTACTTC,CASSLYGQNSYEQYF
TRBV19,-,TRBD1,TRBJ1-2,TGTGCCAGTAACCCGACAGGGGGCAACTATGGCTACACCTTC,CASNPTGGNYGYTF
TRBV9,-,TRBD1,TRBJ2-7,TGTGCCAGCAGCCCTCAAGGGACAGGGGTCGACGAGCAGTACTTC,CASSPQGTGVDEQYF
TRBV28,-,TRBD1,TRBJ2-7,TGTGCCAGCAGTCCCGGGACAGGGGAACACGAGCAGTACTTC,CASSPGTGEHEQYF
TRBV7-9,-,-,TRBJ2-7,TGTGCCAGCAGCTTAGTTCGGTACGAGCAGTACTTC,CASSLVRYEQYF
TRBV4-3,-,TRBD1,TRBJ1-2,TGCGCCAGCAGACCAGACAGGGACTATGGCTACACCTTC,CASRPDRDYGYTF
TRBV19,-,TRBD2,TRBJ2-2,TGTGCCAGTACCACTAGCGGGGGGGCGATCGGGGAGCTGTTTTTT,CASTTSGGAIGELFF
TRBV5-4,-,TRBD2,TRBJ2-1,TGTGCCAGCAGCTTGGGAGGAGGAGCGGGGGGGCTGTGGCAGTTCTTC,CASSLGGGAGGLWQFF
TRBV27,-,-,TRBJ2-1,TGTGCCAGCATCTCTTCAGCCGGCGGCGGCAATGAGCAGTTCTTC,CASISSAGGGNEQFF
TRBV5-4,-,TRBD1,TRBJ1-2,TGTGCCAGCAGCCTGCCGGACAGGGGGCGCGGGAACACCTTC,CASSLPDRGRGNTF
TRBV9,-,-,TRBJ2-7,TGTGCCAGCAGCGTAGGAGCGGTGAACTACGAGCAGTACTTC,CASSVGAVNYEQYF